The 4 T cell receptor beta chains below all came from one sample that was sequenced in a study of shared clonotypes between healthy human individuals (dated by TCRdb to between 2020 and 2021). The library was made by the immunoSEQ multiplex PCR assay. TCRdb's version of the immuneACCESS table is confined to in-frame rearrangements and falls short of the full clone set. An unresolved V gene accounts for under half of the shortfall where checked; the remainder is of unknown origin. In all, the sample holds approximately 700,000 clones, and around three quarters of those were seen once. Under 2% of the sample comes from the top ten. The sequencing sample was made of memory CD4+ T cells sorted from blood. The cell subset or site label here, explained by the study, means: CD45RA-negative fraction. All receptors come from a woman in her twenties or thirties in good health.

V usage is TRBV11-2 and J usage is TRBJ2-1; 7 bases align to TRBD2. The CDR3 extends over 15 amino acids. V gave up 0 bases and J gave up 7 bases; unmatched junction bases: 6. The germline gives CDR1 SGHAT, CDR2 FQNNGV. The CDR3 loop reads CASSLDRTSANEQFF. In DNA form, the CDR3 reads TGTGCCAGCAGCTTAGATCGAACTAGCGCTAATGAGCAGTTCTTC.

This chain connects TRBV7-2 to TRBJ2-5, with D tentatively TRBD1 or TRBD2 (5 bases each). CDR1 is SGHTA, CDR2 FQGNSA, per germline. Trimming pared 4 bases from V and 7 bases from J, leaving 16 bases between. The CDR3 sequence is 14 residues long. CDR3 sequence: CASSYLGRDGTQYF. CDR3 DNA: TGTGCCAGCAGCTACCTGGGTAGGGACGGGACCCAGTACTTC.

V usage is TRBV6-1 and J usage is TRBJ2-5, with unresolved D. The V gene's germline CDR1 is MNHNS and CDR2 SASEGT. The V and J ends lost 2 bases and 2 bases respectively, with 9 bases between them. The CDR3 spans 14 residues. The CDR3 protein is CASSEWHLQETQYF. The CDR3 DNA sequence: TGTGCCAGCAGTGAATGGCACTTACAAGAGACCCAGTACTTC.

Regarding this clone: At the DNA level, this CDR3 is encoded by other sequences in the same sample as well. The chain joins TRBV6-5 to TRBJ2-1, with 16 bases that match TRBD2. The length of the CDR3 is 15 residues. Germline V CDR1 and CDR2: MNHEY, SVGAGI. The ends lost 6 bases at V and 13 bases at J; junction bases unmatched: 9. CDR3 nucleotide sequence: TGTGCCAGCAGCACCGGGACTAGCGGGAGGGGTGAACAGTTCTTC. Translating gives CASSTGTSGRGEQFF.